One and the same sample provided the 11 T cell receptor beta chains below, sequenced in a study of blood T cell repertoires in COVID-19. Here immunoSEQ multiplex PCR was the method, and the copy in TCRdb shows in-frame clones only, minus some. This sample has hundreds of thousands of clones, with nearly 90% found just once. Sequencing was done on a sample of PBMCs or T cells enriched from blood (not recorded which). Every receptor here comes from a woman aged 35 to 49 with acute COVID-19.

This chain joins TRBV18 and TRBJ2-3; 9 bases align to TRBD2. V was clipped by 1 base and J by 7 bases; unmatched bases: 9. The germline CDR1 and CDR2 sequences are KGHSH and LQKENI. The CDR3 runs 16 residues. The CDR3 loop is CASSPRERGATNTQYF. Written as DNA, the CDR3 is TGTGCCAGCTCACCACGAGAGCGGGGGGCCACGAATACGCAGTATTTT.

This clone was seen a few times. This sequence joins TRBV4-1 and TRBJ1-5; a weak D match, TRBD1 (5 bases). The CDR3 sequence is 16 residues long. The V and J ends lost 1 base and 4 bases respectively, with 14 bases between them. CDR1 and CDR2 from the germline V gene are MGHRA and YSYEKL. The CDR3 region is CASSQVGRAVNQPQHF. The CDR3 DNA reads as TGCGCCAGCAGCCAAGTTGGCAGGGCCGTGAATCAGCCCCAGCATTTT.

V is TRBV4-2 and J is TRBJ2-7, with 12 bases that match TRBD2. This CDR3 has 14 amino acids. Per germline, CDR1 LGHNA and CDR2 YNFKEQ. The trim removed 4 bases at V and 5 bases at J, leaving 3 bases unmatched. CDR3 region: CASSPRLAGDEQYF. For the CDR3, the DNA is TGTGCCAGCAGCCCCAGACTAGCGGGGGACGAGCAGTACTTC.

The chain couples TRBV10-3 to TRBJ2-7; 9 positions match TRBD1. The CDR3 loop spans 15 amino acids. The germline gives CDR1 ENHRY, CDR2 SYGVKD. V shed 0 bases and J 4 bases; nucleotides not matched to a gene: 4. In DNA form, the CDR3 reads TGTGCCATCAGTGAGTCAAACGACAGGGGGTACGAGCAGTACTTC. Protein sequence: CAISESNDRGYEQYF.

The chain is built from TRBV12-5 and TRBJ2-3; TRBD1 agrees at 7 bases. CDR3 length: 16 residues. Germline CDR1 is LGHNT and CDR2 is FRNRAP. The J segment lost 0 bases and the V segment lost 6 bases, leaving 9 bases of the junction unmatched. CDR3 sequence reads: CASGPGQDRSTDTQYF. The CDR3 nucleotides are TGTGCTAGTGGCCCCGGACAGGATCGAAGCACAGATACGCAGTATTTT.

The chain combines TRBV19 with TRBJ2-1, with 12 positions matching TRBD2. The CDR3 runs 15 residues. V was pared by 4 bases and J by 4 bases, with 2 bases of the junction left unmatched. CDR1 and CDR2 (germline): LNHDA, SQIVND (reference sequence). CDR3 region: CASSTGLAGYNEQFF. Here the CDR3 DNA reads TGTGCCAGTAGTACAGGACTAGCGGGGTACAATGAGCAGTTCTTC.

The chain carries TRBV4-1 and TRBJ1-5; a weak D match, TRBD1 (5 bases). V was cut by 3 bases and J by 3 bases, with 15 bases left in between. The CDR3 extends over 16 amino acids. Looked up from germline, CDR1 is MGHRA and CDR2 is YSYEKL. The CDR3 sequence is CASSHSRQGFNQPQHF. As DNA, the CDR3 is TGCGCCAGCAGCCATTCTAGGCAGGGTTTCAATCAGCCCCAGCATTTT.

This CDR3 is CASSLAGLAGALDTQYF. CDR3 DNA: TGTGCCAGCAGCTTAGCCGGACTAGCGGGGGCCTTAGATACGCAGTATTTT. The chain employs TRBV13 and TRBJ2-3; 13 nucleotides match TRBD2. Trimming cost V 1 base and J 5 bases; bases outside gene matches: 6. Per germline, CDR1 PRHDT and CDR2 FYEKMQ (reference sequence). The CDR3 consists of 17 residues.

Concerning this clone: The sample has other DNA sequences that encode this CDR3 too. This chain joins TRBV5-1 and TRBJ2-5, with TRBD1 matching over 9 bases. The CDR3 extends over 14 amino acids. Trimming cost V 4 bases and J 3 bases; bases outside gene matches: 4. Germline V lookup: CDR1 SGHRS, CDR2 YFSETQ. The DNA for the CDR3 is TGCGCCAGCAGCCCCGGGACAGGGAAAGAGACCCAGTACTTC. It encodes CASSPGTGKETQYF.

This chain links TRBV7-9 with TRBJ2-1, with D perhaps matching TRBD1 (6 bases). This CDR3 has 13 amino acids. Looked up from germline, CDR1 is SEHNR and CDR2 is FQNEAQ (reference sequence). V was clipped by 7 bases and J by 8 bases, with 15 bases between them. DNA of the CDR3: TGTGCCAGCATGTCAGGGGTGTTGGATGAGCAGTTCTTC. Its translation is CASMSGVLDEQFF. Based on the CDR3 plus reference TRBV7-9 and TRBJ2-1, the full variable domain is DTGVSQNPRHKITKRGQNVTFRCDPISEHNRLYWYRQTLGQGPEFLTYFQNEAQLEKSRLLSDRFSAERPKGSFSTLEIQRTEQGDSAMYLCASMSGVLDEQFFGPGTRLTVL.

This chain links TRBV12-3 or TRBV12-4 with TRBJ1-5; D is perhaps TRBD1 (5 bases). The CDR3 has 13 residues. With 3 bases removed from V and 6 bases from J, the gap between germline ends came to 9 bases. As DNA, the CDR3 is TGTGCCAGCAGTTTGATGGGGGGTCAGCCCCAGCATTTT. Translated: CASSLMGGQPQHF.